Listed below are T cell receptor beta chains from one sample, sequenced in a study of shared clonotypes between healthy human individuals. The table came from immunoSEQ multiplex PCR; TCRdb's copy has only in-frame clones and leaves some out. The top ten clones hold 0.37% of a sample with 2,500,000 or so clones, under 95% of them seen once. Sequenced input: naive CD4+ T cells from PBMCs. These receptors originate from a man aged 18 to 30 in good health. Some clones in this sample may be carry-over from other donors' samples. The CDR3 runs from the conserved cysteine through the conserved F or W. The order of the fields is V gene, D gene, J gene, clone size, CDR3 protein, CDR3 DNA. The D gene is left open where the match is weak. A row's size may be missing; if present it is once, few, many or a size class.

>TRBV5-1|TRBD2|TRBJ2-7|NA
CASSFGLAGTYEQYF
TGCGCCAGCAGCTTCGGGCTAGCGGGTACCTACGAGCAGTACTTC
>TRBV5-6|NA|TRBJ2-2|NA
CASSFGGTGELFF
TGTGCCAGCAGCTTTGGTGGGACCGGGGAGCTGTTTTTT
>TRBV4-1|NA|TRBJ2-7|NA
CASSHGPRYEQYF
TGCGCCAGCAGCCATGGACCGCGCTACGAGCAGTACTTC
>TRBV11-2|TRBD1|TRBJ2-7|NA
CASSLRDRDWEAPYEQYF
TGTGCCAGCAGCCTCCGGGACAGGGATTGGGAAGCCCCCTACGAGCAGTACTTC
>TRBV15|NA|TRBJ1-5|NA
CATSRDRGGNSNQPQHF
TGTGCCACCAGCAGAGATCGGGGCGGGAATAGCAATCAGCCCCAGCATTTT
>TRBV2|NA|TRBJ2-7|NA
CASKSAGSSYEQYF
TGTGCCAGCAAGTCGGCAGGAAGCTCCTACGAGCAGTACTTC
>TRBV6-4|NA|TRBJ2-7|NA
CASSDNAGYEQYF
TGTGCCAGCAGTGACAATGCGGGTTACGAGCAGTACTTC
>TRBV18|TRBD2|TRBJ2-1|once
CASSVTAGGGLEQFF
TGTGCCAGCTCGGTTACTGCGGGGGGTGGACTCGAGCAGTTCTTC
>TRBV19|NA|TRBJ1-1|NA
CASSIDRGGSTEAFF
TGTGCCAGTAGTATAGATAGGGGAGGAAGTACTGAAGCTTTCTTT
>TRBV27|NA|TRBJ2-1|NA
CASTFKGLNEQFF
TGTGCCAGCACCTTCAAGGGTCTCAATGAGCAGTTCTTC
>TRBV29-1|NA|TRBJ2-3|once
CSVKGGTDTQYF
TGCAGCGTAAAAGGGGGCACAGATACGCAGTATTTT
>TRBV11-2|NA|TRBJ2-3|NA
CASSPPVATDTQYF
TGTGCCAGCAGCCCGCCGGTGGCCACAGATACGCAGTATTTT
>TRBV5-1|NA|TRBJ2-5|NA
CASSLGSSGQETQYF
TGCGCCAGCAGCTTGGGCTCCAGCGGCCAAGAGACCCAGTACTTC
>TRBV11-2|NA|TRBJ2-2|NA
CASSLGHGVFTGELFF
TGTGCCAGCAGCTTGGGACACGGCGTATTCACCGGGGAGCTGTTTTTT
>TRBV6-5|NA|TRBJ2-5|NA
CASSTDREGTQYF
TGTGCCAGCAGTACGGACAGGGAGGGGACCCAGTACTTC
>TRBV29-1|TRBD1|TRBJ2-3|NA
CSVGDRSADTQYF
TGCAGCGTGGGGGACAGGAGCGCGGATACGCAGTATTTT
>TRBV19|NA|TRBJ1-1|NA
CASSGAGWYTEAFF
TGTGCCAGTAGTGGGGCAGGGTGGTACACTGAAGCTTTCTTT
>TRBV15|TRBD1|TRBJ2-1|NA
CATSRAFDRALGDEQFF
TGTGCCACCAGCAGAGCCTTCGACAGGGCCTTGGGCGATGAGCAGTTCTTC
>TRBV6-5|NA|TRBJ1-1|NA
CASSYQGVNTEAFF
TGTGCCAGCAGTTACCAGGGAGTGAACACTGAAGCTTTCTTT
>TRBV6-5|NA|TRBJ1-2|NA
CACQDGANYGYTF
TGTGCCTGCCAGGACGGAGCTAACTATGGCTACACCTTC